These T cell receptor beta chains were read from a single sample in a study of PD-1 blockade in mismatch repair-deficient tumors. Method: immunoSEQ multiplex PCR; TCRdb's copy keeps in-frame clones and lacks some. The sample carries 120,000 or so clones, approximately 91% recorded once. The sample consisted of peripheral blood, taken just under 74 weeks after starting pembrolizumab. These receptors were obtained from an adult with mismatch repair-deficient cancer. Each CDR3 is given without its conserved first and last residue. The order of the fields is CDR3 length, V gene, J gene, CDR3 protein.

length: 14; V: TRBV29-1; J: TRBJ2-1; CDR3: SAEDLGLSSYNEQF
length: 12; V: TRBV6-1; J: TRBJ1-2; CDR3: ASSEAVLNYGYT
length: 11; V: TRBV11-2; J: TRBJ2-1; CDR3: ASSSLQYNEQF
length: 14; V: TRBV29-1; J: TRBJ1-3; CDR3: SAIERTRNSGNTIY
length: 10; V: TRBV29-1; J: TRBJ2-7; CDR3: SVGDRVYEQY
length: 16; V: TRBV7-9; J: TRBJ2-1; CDR3: ASSPHSSGRVEVYEQF
length: 11; V: TRBV6-5; J: TRBJ2-3; CDR3: ASRTLNTDTQY
length: 12; V: TRBV30; J: TRBJ1-2; CDR3: AWSVRARSYGYT
length: 12; V: TRBV29-1; J: TRBJ1-2; CDR3: SVVPRDSDYGYT
length: 12; V: TRBV11-2; J: TRBJ2-5; CDR3: ASSWGPSKETQY
length: 12; V: TRBV30; J: TRBJ1-2; CDR3: AWSGIPGGIGYT
length: 14; V: TRBV10-3; J: TRBJ2-3; CDR3: AISDFGGEGTDTQY
length: 13; V: TRBV11-2; J: TRBJ2-2; CDR3: ASSYPGRRTGELF
length: 13; V: TRBV28; J: TRBJ2-2; CDR3: ASSLFLVDTGELF
length: 14; V: TRBV7-3; J: TRBJ2-1; CDR3: ASSASGRRVYNEQF
length: 13; V: TRBV7-3; J: TRBJ2-2; CDR3: ASRQGGQNTGELF
length: 14; V: TRBV10-2; J: TRBJ2-7; CDR3: ASSDWVGGGNYEQY
length: 10; V: TRBV11-3; J: TRBJ2-7; CDR3: ASSGTQYEQY
length: 13; V: TRBV6-5; J: TRBJ2-5; CDR3: ASSYSKAAVVPQY
length: 13; V: TRBV30; J: TRBJ1-1; CDR3: AWSVPGQMNTEAF
length: 14; V: TRBV4-1; J: TRBJ1-1; CDR3: ASSPLSTGTGPEAF
length: 11; V: TRBV27; J: TRBJ1-5; CDR3: ASSLSIVQPQH
length: 17; V: TRBV7-5; J: TRBJ2-3; CDR3: VRSFRHDRGGTETDTQY
length: 13; V: TRBV6-6; J: TRBJ2-1; CDR3: ATWGGGPGYNEQF
length: 14; V: TRBV11-2; J: TRBJ1-5; CDR3: ASSLDGRGGYQPQH
length: 14; V: TRBV6-1; J: TRBJ2-1; CDR3: ASSEGDPSGYNEQF
length: 13; V: TRBV13; J: TRBJ2-3; CDR3: ASRGLAGDKDTQY
length: 14; V: TRBV4-3; J: TRBJ2-2; CDR3: ASSQDLGQGAGELF
length: 11; V: TRBV4-3; J: TRBJ2-7; CDR3: ASSHLLNYEQY
length: 10; V: TRBV21-1; J: TRBJ1-1; CDR3: ASSKANTEAF
length: 11; V: TRBV5-4; J: TRBJ2-5; CDR3: ASSEWGGETQY
length: 14; V: TRBV6-6; J: TRBJ1-2; CDR3: ASSFDRAQDGYGYT
length: 11; V: TRBV11-2; J: TRBJ2-1; CDR3: ASSLEGRNEQF
length: 13; V: TRBV9; J: TRBJ1-1; CDR3: ASSPQGARNTEAF
length: 16; V: TRBV4-1; J: TRBJ2-3; CDR3: ASSQVGIASGRTDTQY
length: 12; V: TRBV7-9; J: TRBJ1-2; CDR3: ASSYESGLDGYT
length: 13; V: TRBV13; J: TRBJ1-1; CDR3: ASSPRNPGDTEAF
length: 12; V: TRBV5-1; J: TRBJ2-5; CDR3: ASRVTSNQETQY
length: 10; V: TRBV18; J: TRBJ2-7; CDR3: ASSPTRNEQY
length: 10; V: TRBV11-2; J: TRBJ2-7; CDR3: ASSRTPYEQY
length: 9; V: TRBV6-1; J: TRBJ2-7; CDR3: ASSVGYEQY